The 22 T cell receptor beta chains presented below share a single source sample, sequenced in a study of T cells in pancreatic ductal adenocarcinoma. Clones were read by immunoSEQ multiplex PCR, and TCRdb kept only the in-frame ones, dropping some. The repertoire includes 85,000 to 120,000 clones, about 95% of them detected once, and around 2.9% sits in the top ten. The selected patients with pancreatic ductal adenocarcinoma had surgery but no neoadjuvant therapy. Material: PBMCs. The receptors stem from a human donor with pancreatic ductal adenocarcinoma.

The chain is built from TRBV5-4 and TRBJ2-5, with 10 bases lining up with TRBD2. This CDR3 region has 15 residues. Looked up from germline, CDR1 is SGHNT and CDR2 is YYREEE (reference sequence). V was clipped by 4 bases and J by 5 bases; unmatched bases: 8. CDR3 DNA: TGTGCCAGCAGCGAGAGCGGGAGGGCCGGGGAGACCCAGTACTTC. Translation gives CASSESGRAGETQYF.

The gene calls are TRBV5-1 and TRBJ2-5; 8 positions agree with TRBD2. There are 15 residues in the CDR3. Germline V CDR1 and CDR2: SGHRS, YFSETQ. V dropped 4 bases and J dropped 1; count of bases not matched to a gene: 6. DNA for the CDR3: TGCGCCAGCAGCCCGTTAACTAGCGGCCAAGAGACCCAGTACTTC. Translation gives CASSPLTSGQETQYF. Supplemented by reference TRBV5-1 and TRBJ2-5, the full variable domain reads KAGVTQTPRYLIKTRGQQVTLSCSPISGHRSVSWYQQTPGQGLQFLFEYFSETQRNKGNFPGRFSGRQFSNSRSEMNVSTLELGDSALYLCASSPLTSGQETQYFGPGTRLLVL.

In DNA, the CDR3 is TGTGCCATCAGTGAGTCAGAACAGGCGGGGGCTTTCTTT. Amino acid sequence: CAISESEQAGAFF. The chain has TRBV10-3 and TRBJ1-1; possibly TRBD1 for D (5 bases). Per germline, CDR1 ENHRY and CDR2 SYGVKD. This CDR3 is 13 amino acids long. Trimming cost V 0 bases and J 11 bases, with 13 bases left between them.

This clone was recorded once. The genes are TRBV19 and TRBJ2-1; D is undetermined. The V end lost 4 bases, the J end lost 2 bases, and 9 bases lay between the germline ends. The V gene's germline CDR1 is LNHDA and CDR2 SQIVND (reference sequence). The CDR3 runs to 14 residues. The CDR3 is CASSNSVAYNEQFF. The CDR3 DNA follows: TGTGCCAGTAGTAACTCGGTTGCCTACAATGAGCAGTTCTTC.

V is TRBV6-5 and J is TRBJ2-1; TRBD2 matches 8 bases. Trimming cost V 4 bases and J 4 bases; bases outside gene matches: 6. This CDR3 region has 15 residues. Germline values: CDR1 MNHEY, CDR2 SVGAGI. The CDR3 region has the DNA TGTGCCAGCAGTTGGGGTAGCGGGATTTACAATGAGCAGTTCTTC. It encodes CASSWGSGIYNEQFF.

CDR3 sequence reads: CASSQDWGLAGDAQFF. CDR3 DNA: TGTGCCAGCAGCCAAGACTGGGGACTAGCGGGAGACGCGCAGTTCTTC. This chain joins TRBV4-2 and TRBJ2-1, with 14 positions matching TRBD2. After removal of 0 bases from V and 12 bases from J, the junction contained 7 bases not matched to a gene. Germline V lookup: CDR1 LGHNA, CDR2 YNFKEQ. CDR3 size: 16 residues.

The V gene is TRBV28, the J gene TRBJ1-2; a weak D match, TRBD1 (5 bases). Per the germline V gene, CDR1 is MDHEN and CDR2 is SYDVKM. The CDR3 runs 15 residues. V lost 7 bases, J lost 3 bases, and 18 bases lay in between. CDR3 loop: CASITGGVWDYGYTF. The CDR3 DNA is TGTGCCAGCATCACGGGGGGGGTTTGGGACTATGGCTACACCTTC.

The chain uses TRBV18 and TRBJ1-1, with D perhaps matching TRBD1 (6 bases). V gave up 2 bases and J gave up 0 bases, with 16 bases separating them. The CDR3 is made up of 17 amino acids. Germline CDR1 and CDR2: KGHSH and LQKENI. The CDR3 reads CASSPVRQGSMNTEAFF. Here the CDR3 DNA reads TGTGCCAGCTCACCAGTAAGGCAGGGGTCGATGAACACTGAAGCTTTCTTT. Filled out from reference TRBV18 and TRBJ1-1, the complete variable domain reads NAGVMQNPRHLVRRRGQEARLRCSPMKGHSHVYWYRQLPEEGLKFMVYLQKENIIDESGMPKERFSAEFPKEGPSILRIQQVVRGDSAAYFCASSPVRQGSMNTEAFFGQGTRLTVV.

The V gene is TRBV28, the J gene TRBJ2-1, with 11 nucleotides matching TRBD2. V lost 5 bases, J lost 6 bases, and 3 bases stayed unmatched. CDR1 is MDHEN and CDR2 is SYDVKM in the germline V gene. The CDR3 extends over 14 amino acids. The CDR3: CASSITSGSNEQFF. CDR3 DNA: TGTGCCAGCAGTATCACTAGCGGGAGCAATGAGCAGTTCTTC.

DNA for the CDR3: TGTGCCAGCAGTGAACCAGGGACTTATCAGCCCCAGCATTTT. It codes for CASSEPGTYQPQHF. J is TRBJ1-5 and V is TRBV25-1; D might be TRBD1 (5 bases). V dropped 2 bases and J dropped 5 bases, with 10 bases sitting between them. Germline V lookup: CDR1 MGHDK, CDR2 SYGVNS. This CDR3 has 14 residues.

The V and J genes are TRBV7-8 and TRBJ2-3, with 12 bases that match TRBD2. CDR3 length equals 13 residues. V trimming: 8 bases; J trimming: 6 bases; junction bases outside the gene matches: 3. Germline assignment: CDR1 SGHVS and CDR2 FQNEAQ. CDR3 sequence (DNA): TGTGCCAGCCAGCTAGCGGGAGGGGATACGCAGTATTTT. Translation gives CASQLAGGDTQYF.

The chain's CDR3 is CASSQDRGTPDTQYF. The CDR3 nucleotides are TGCGCCAGCAGCCAGGACAGGGGTACTCCAGATACGCAGTATTTT. V gene TRBV4-1 combines with J gene TRBJ2-3; 9 bases match TRBD1. The CDR3 runs to 15 residues. The V gene end was trimmed by 3 bases and the J gene end by 4 bases; junction bases not matched to a gene: 5. CDR1 MGHRA and CDR2 YSYEKL come from the germline V gene.

This clone was recorded once. This chain uses TRBV7-9 with TRBJ2-7; no definite D call. Per the germline V gene, CDR1 is SEHNR and CDR2 is FQNEAQ (reference sequence). Trimming removed 5 bases from V and 7 bases from J, with 12 bases in between. The CDR3 has 12 residues. DNA of the CDR3: TGTGCCAGCAGCGCCCACTCTATGGAGCAGTACTTC. Translation gives CASSAHSMEQYF.

V gene TRBV10-1 combines with J gene TRBJ2-2, with 11 bases aligning to TRBD2. The CDR3 covers 19 residues. J lost 1 base, V lost 7 bases, and 14 bases had no gene match. Germline lookup yields CDR1 WNHNN and CDR2 SYGVQD (reference sequence). CDR3 sequence reads: CASNVPTSGSPLNTGELFF. CDR3 nucleotide sequence: TGCGCCAGCAATGTTCCAACTAGCGGGAGCCCCTTGAACACCGGGGAGCTGTTTTTT.

This clone was recorded a few times. For the CDR3, the DNA is TGTGCCAGCAGCCCTCAAATAGCTGGAAACACCATATATTTT. This sequence encodes CASSPQIAGNTIYF. This chain connects TRBV6-5 to TRBJ1-3; no clear D gene. Per the germline V gene, CDR1 is MNHEY and CDR2 is SVGAGI. Trimming left V 6 bases short and J 2 bases short, with 11 bases between. The CDR3 has 14 amino acids.

The chain uses TRBV5-1 and TRBJ2-5; the D gene is possibly TRBD1 (5 bases). From germline, CDR1 is SGHRS and CDR2 YFSETQ. The length of the CDR3 is 16 residues. V shed 4 bases and J shed 2 bases, with 18 bases lying between them. The DNA for the CDR3 is TGCGCCAGCAGCGCCCAGCCTTTAGGGGCTCAAGAGACCCAGTACTTC. Translated: CASSAQPLGAQETQYF. Full variable domain (missing parts from reference TRBV5-1 and TRBJ2-5): KAGVTQTPRYLIKTRGQQVTLSCSPISGHRSVSWYQQTPGQGLQFLFEYFSETQRNKGNFPGRFSGRQFSNSRSEMNVSTLELGDSALYLCASSAQPLGAQETQYFGPGTRLLVL.

The rearrangement uses TRBV9 and TRBJ2-7; no clear D. CDR3 size: 13 residues. With 4 bases removed from V and 10 bases from J, the gap between germline ends came to 18 bases. Germline V gene sequence: CDR1 SGDLS, CDR2 YYNGEE. CDR3 sequence (DNA): TGTGCCAGCAGCCCAGAGGTATCTCCACGTCAGTACTTC. Encoded protein: CASSPEVSPRQYF.

The rearrangement joins TRBV10-3 to TRBJ2-7, with D uncertain. Trimming shortened V by 7 bases and J by 3 bases, and 10 bases separated the two germline ends. The germline gives CDR1 ENHRY, CDR2 SYGVKD. The length of the CDR3 is 12 residues. The CDR3 coding sequence is TGTGCCATCATAACCGACAACTACGAGCAGTACTTC. Its protein is CAIITDNYEQYF.

J is TRBJ2-3 and V is TRBV7-2; no clear D. With 1 base removed from V and 2 bases from J, the gap between germline ends came to 7 bases. Germline assignment: CDR1 SGHTA and CDR2 FQGNSA. The CDR3 has 14 residues. CDR3 coding DNA: TGTGCCAGCAGCTTAGACAGAACCACAGATACGCAGTATTTT. Translating gives CASSLDRTTDTQYF.

Worth noting for this clone: The junction does not match germline at one end; this may be a read error. The J gene is TRBJ1-3, the V gene TRBV5-1; a weak D match, TRBD1 (6 bases). The CDR3 loop spans 14 amino acids. Germline V gene sequence: CDR1 SGHRS, CDR2 YFSETQ. The CDR3 DNA reads as TGCGCCAGCAGTTTGGGGGCGAACGGAAACACCATATATTTT. It codes for CASSLGANGNTIYF. Complete variable domain (other parts from reference TRBV5-1 and TRBJ1-3): KAGVTQTPRYLIKTRGQQVTLSCSPISGHRSVSWYQQTPGQGLQFLFEYFSETQRNKGNFPGRFSGRQFSNSRSEMNVSTLELGDSALYLCASSLGANGNTIYFGEGSWLTVV.

The chain carries TRBV29-1 and TRBJ2-1; 10 bases match TRBD2. The V and J ends lost 5 bases and 0 bases, in that order; junction bases with no gene match: 7. The CDR3 loop spans 16 amino acids. Germline V gene lookup returns CDR1 SQVTM and CDR2 ANQGSEA. Here the CDR3 reads CSVRLSSGSSYNEQFF. CDR3 nucleotides: TGCAGCGTTCGCTTGTCTAGCGGGAGCTCCTACAATGAGCAGTTCTTC.

The CDR3 nucleotides read TGTGCCAGCTCACCACTTGACCGGGAAGGAGGTGAGCAGTACTTC. This codes for CASSPLDREGGEQYF. This chain uses TRBV18 with TRBJ2-7, with D possibly being TRBD2 (5 bases). Trimming pared 1 base from V and 7 bases from J, leaving 17 bases between. The CDR3 consists of 15 residues. Per germline, CDR1 KGHSH and CDR2 LQKENI.